The rows below give T cell receptor beta chains drawn from one sample of a study of shared clonotypes between healthy human individuals. Produced via immunoSEQ multiplex PCR; TCRdb's table is partial and in-frame only. This sample has some 1 million clones, with around four fifths found just once. The specimen sequenced was memory CD4+ T cells sorted from blood. The source of these receptors is a man between 18 and 29 years old in good health. CDR3s include the opening cysteine and the closing phenylalanine or tryptophan. The D gene is left open where the match is weak. A clone size is listed for some rows: how often the clone was seen (once, few, many), or a class if it is expanded.

TRBV28	NA	TRBJ2-1	NA	11	TGTGCCAGCAGTACTAGGGTTGAGCAGTTCTTC	CASSTRVEQFF
TRBV28	many	TRBJ1-5	NA	15	TGTGCCAGCAGGACTAGGGGGAATAGCAATCAGCCCCAGCATTTT	CASRTRGNSNQPQHF
TRBV15	medium-sized	TRBJ1-4	TRBD1	15	TGTGCCACCAGCAGAGCGGGACAGAAAAATGAAAAACTGTTTTTT	CATSRAGQKNEKLFF
TRBV11-3	NA	TRBJ2-7	TRBD1	14	TGTGCCAGCAGCTTGACAGGGCCGACCTACGAGCAGTACTTC	CASSLTGPTYEQYF
TRBV6-1	NA	TRBJ2-2	TRBD1	14	TGTGCCAGCAGGGAACAGGGGAGCACCGGGGAGCTGTTTTTT	CASREQGSTGELFF
TRBV19	NA	TRBJ1-4	NA	18	TGTGCCAGTAGTATTTATTTCATGGGGGGAGCAACTAATGAAAAACTGTTTTTT	CASSIYFMGGATNEKLFF
TRBV19	NA	TRBJ1-3	TRBD1	15	TGTGCCAGTAACCCTGACAGGGGGAATGGAAACACCATATATTTT	CASNPDRGNGNTIYF
TRBV6-1	NA	TRBJ1-5	NA	14	TGTGCCAGCAGGATCCCAGGGGACACCCAGCCCCAGCATTTT	CASRIPGDTQPQHF
TRBV27	NA	TRBJ1-1	TRBD1	15	TGTGCCAGCAGTCAGTGGACAGGGAGGAGGACTGAAGCTTTCTTT	CASSQWTGRRTEAFF
TRBV27	NA	TRBJ2-3	TRBD2	18	TGTGCCAGCAGTTTATCAGGGTCGCTAGCGGCCGCCACAGATACGCAGTATTTT	CASSLSGSLAAATDTQYF
TRBV5-1	NA	TRBJ2-3	TRBD2	17	TGCGCCAGCAGCTTGACAGTGGGCGGGACTAGACCAGATACGCAGTATTTT	CASSLTVGGTRPDTQYF
TRBV7-2	NA	TRBJ2-7	TRBD2	12	TGTGCCAGCAGCTTATCCGGGGGGAGAGAGAACTTC	CASSLSGGRENF
TRBV18	once	TRBJ2-3	TRBD1	17	TGTGCCAGCTCACCAAACCCGACAGGGAGTTACACAGATACGCAGTATTTT	CASSPNPTGSYTDTQYF
TRBV19	NA	TRBJ1-1	NA	13	TGTGCCAGCTCCGGAGCGGTGAACACTGAAGCTTTCTTT	CASSGAVNTEAFF
TRBV4-1	few	TRBJ2-5	NA	15	TGCGCCAGCAGCCAAGAAGGAGAAAAGCAAGAGACCCAGTACTTC	CASSQEGEKQETQYF
TRBV10-3	few	TRBJ1-3	NA	12	TGTGCCATCAGTGAGAGTGGAAACACCATATATTTT	CAISESGNTIYF
TRBV7-7	once	TRBJ2-5	TRBD2	15	TGTGCTAGCAGCCTATCTAGCGGGAGTGGAGAGACCCAGTACTTC	CASSLSSGSGETQYF
TRBV6-1	NA	TRBJ1-2	NA	13	TGTGCCAGCAGTGAAGGGACGGAGCGTGGCTACACCTTC	CASSEGTERGYTF
TRBV7-9	NA	TRBJ2-3	TRBD2	15	TGTGCCAGCAACAAAGCGGGAGGGCCATCAGATACGCAGTATTTT	CASNKAGGPSDTQYF
TRBV7-2	NA	TRBJ2-7	TRBD1	13	TGTGCCAGCAGCTACACAGGGGTTTACGAGCAGTACTTC	CASSYTGVYEQYF